These 28 T cell receptor beta chains share one sample of origin, sequenced in a study of response to subunit inactivated influenza vaccine (dated by TCRdb to 2016 to 2018). The library relied on RT-PCR. Instrument used: Illumina HiSeq 2500. TCRdb reprocessing: public reads trimmed at Q25 with fastp, clones called with MiXCR, in-frame beta chains kept. For every CDR3 protein sequence, its rows merge into one entry that carries the most common genes and DNA. This sample comprises approximately 700,000 distinct CDR3 sequences, 15% to 17% of them detected only once. Roughly 11% of the sample lies in the top ten. The input for sequencing was PBMCs from blood, taken roughly 13 days after vaccination. These receptors all come from a man in his fifties or sixties who received an inactivated influenza vaccine. Donor details come from another sample of the same person, matched by shared clones.

V gene TRBV6-2 or TRBV6-3 combines with J gene TRBJ2-1; tentative D call: TRBD1 (6 bases). The CDR3 consists of 13 residues. Trimming took off 6 bases at V and 11 bases at J, with 17 bases between the two ends. Germline CDR1 is MNHEY and CDR2 is SVGEGT. CDR3 sequence (DNA): TGTGCCAGCAGCCCCGGGACATCGGGTAAGCAGTTCTTC. Encoded protein: CASSPGTSGKQFF.

Regarding this clonotype: One junction end disagrees with the germline gene, perhaps due to a read error. The chain recombines TRBV12-3 or TRBV12-4 with TRBJ1-1, with a tentative D call TRBD1 (6 bases). This CDR3 has 16 residues. The CDR3 nucleotides are TGTGCCATCAGTTTCCCATCCGGGGGGGCGAACACTGAAGCTTTCTTT. This codes for CAISFPSGGANTEAFF.

The genes are TRBV20-1 and TRBJ2-1, with 11 bases lining up with TRBD2. Trimming took 3 bases from V and 1 from J; bases not matched to a gene: 5. This CDR3 is 16 amino acids long. The germline V gene has CDR1 DFQATT and CDR2 SNEGSKA (reference sequence). The CDR3 region has the DNA TGCAGTGCTAGCGGGACTAGCGGTGGATCCTACAATGAGCAGTTCTTC. It is translated as CSASGTSGGSYNEQFF.

This clonotype was counted a few times. V is TRBV2 and J is TRBJ2-7; a weak D match, TRBD1 (6 bases). The length of the CDR3 is 12 residues. V was trimmed by 7 bases and J by 3 bases, leaving 10 bases between them. CDR1 is SNHLY and CDR2 is FYNNEI in the germline V gene. The chain's CDR3 is CASNRDLYEQYF. The CDR3 nucleotides read TGTGCCAGCAACAGGGACCTCTACGAGCAGTACTTC.

This clonotype was counted between two and nine times. The chain recombines TRBV20-1 with TRBJ1-5; possibly TRBD1 for D (5 bases). Germline V gene lookup returns CDR1 DFQATT and CDR2 SNEGSKA (reference sequence). This CDR3 is 14 amino acids long. The V and J ends lost 1 base and 4 bases respectively, with 11 bases between them. CDR3 sequence (DNA): TGCAGTGCTAGAGGGGGGACGGTAAATCAGCCCCAGCATTTT. It encodes CSARGGTVNQPQHF.

The V call is TRBV20-1, the J call TRBJ1-4, with D uncertain. V lost 5 bases, J lost 0 bases, and 7 bases lay in between. Germline loops: CDR1 DFQATT, CDR2 SNEGSKA (reference sequence). The CDR3 covers 13 residues. This CDR3 reads CSAEPTTNEKLFF. Written as DNA, the CDR3 is TGCAGTGCTGAACCTACAACTAATGAAAAACTGTTTTTT.

The chain has TRBV7-8 and TRBJ1-2, with D perhaps TRBD1 (6 bases). The V gene's germline CDR1 is SGHVS and CDR2 FQNEAQ. This CDR3 has 20 amino acids. Trimming took off 5 bases at V and 1 base at J, with 29 bases between the two ends. Here the CDR3 DNA reads TGTGCCAGCAGCGAACCGGCCGGACTCAGGGGTCCCTACCGTAACTATGGCTACACCTTC. This encodes CASSEPAGLRGPYRNYGYTF.

This clonotype was picked up a small number of times. The genes are TRBV7-9 and TRBJ1-3; D is unclear. Trimming removed 6 bases at V and 0 bases at J, with 15 bases between. The CDR3 loop spans 16 amino acids. Per germline, CDR1 SEHNR and CDR2 FQNEAQ (reference sequence). The CDR3 region is CASSSGMGPSGNTIYF. CDR3 nucleotide sequence: TGTGCCAGCAGTTCTGGGATGGGCCCCTCTGGAAACACCATATATTTT.

This clonotype was recorded at least ten times. The CDR3 protein is CASSPGGAGELFF. The CDR3 coding sequence is TGTGCCAGCAGTCCCGGCGGGGCCGGGGAGCTGTTTTTT. The chain employs TRBV12-3 or TRBV12-4 and TRBJ2-2, with a tentative D call TRBD2 (6 bases). Between the trimmed V and J ends, which lost 5 bases and 6 bases, there was a span of 10 bases. The CDR3 length is 13 residues.

This clonotype was seen more than once but under ten times. J is TRBJ2-3 and V is TRBV20-1; D uncertain. The CDR3 sequence is 15 residues long. V dropped 5 bases and J dropped 8 bases, with 23 bases sitting between them. Germline V CDR1 and CDR2: DFQATT, SNEGSKA (reference sequence). The CDR3 DNA reads as TGCAGTGCTGGACGTAGTGCCAGGTTGACTGTTACGCAGTATTTT. This codes for CSAGRSARLTVTQYF.

This clonotype was seen ten or more times. The rearrangement links TRBV4-3 to TRBJ2-1; 15 bases match TRBD2. The CDR3 is made up of 15 amino acids. Germline loops: CDR1 LGHNA, CDR2 YSLEER. After removal of 5 bases from V and 9 bases from J, the junction contained 5 bases not matched to a gene. The CDR3 here is CASSKGLAGGREQFF. DNA of the CDR3: TGCGCCAGCAGCAAAGGACTAGCGGGGGGGCGTGAGCAGTTCTTC.

In regard to this clonotype: One end of the junction does not line up with germline, which may come from a read error. This sequence joins TRBV7-2 and TRBJ2-5, with TRBD2 matching over 15 bases. The CDR3 extends over 17 amino acids. CDR1 and CDR2 from the germline V gene are SGHTA and FQGNSA. CDR3 sequence reads: CAISTGLAGGIQETQYF. The CDR3 bases are TGTGCCATCAGCACGGGACTAGCGGGGGGCATCCAAGAGACCCAGTACTTC.

The CDR3 sequence is CASSLGGSNYEQFF. In DNA form, the CDR3 reads TGCGCCAGCAGCCTGGGCGGGAGTAACTATGAGCAGTTCTTC. The rearrangement links TRBV4-3 to TRBJ2-1; 7 bases agree with TRBD2. The J segment lost 8 bases and the V segment lost 4 bases, leaving 8 bases of the junction unmatched. This CDR3 has 14 amino acids. Germline V gene sequence: CDR1 LGHNA, CDR2 YSLEER.

This clonotype was detected only a few times. The V and J genes are TRBV5-1 and TRBJ2-7; tentatively, D is TRBD1 or TRBD2 (5 bases each). The CDR3 contains 16 residues. Trimming took 5 bases from V and 0 from J, leaving 18 bases between them. CDR1 is SGHRS, CDR2 YFSETQ, per germline. The CDR3 protein is CASSYGGWTTSYEQYF. In DNA, the CDR3 is TGCGCCAGCAGTTATGGAGGTTGGACAACCTCCTACGAGCAGTACTTC.

This clonotype was seen more than once but under ten times. The chain combines TRBV7-9 with TRBJ1-4; 8 bases match TRBD1. CDR1 is SEHNR and CDR2 is FQNEAQ in the germline V gene (reference sequence). The CDR3 has 15 amino acids. Trimming removed 3 bases from V and 5 bases from J; junction bases left unmatched: 5. CDR3 sequence (DNA): TGTGCCAGCAGCTTCCTACAGGGGGGAAATGAAAAACTGTTTTTT. It specifies CASSFLQGGNEKLFF.

V and J are TRBV6-2 or TRBV6-3 and TRBJ2-1; D perhaps matches TRBD1 (5 bases). Trimming cost V 2 bases and J 4 bases, with 9 bases left between them. The CDR3 loop spans 14 amino acids. The germline V gene has CDR1 MNHEY and CDR2 SVGEGT. Here the CDR3 DNA reads TGTGCCAGCAGTTACCCAGGGCCTTACAATGAGCAGTTCTTC. Protein product: CASSYPGPYNEQFF.

The chain recombines TRBV6-1 with TRBJ2-1, with TRBD2 matching 13 bases. V lost 5 bases to trimming and J lost 8 bases; unmatched junction nucleotides: 6. This CDR3 region has 15 residues. CDR1 is MNHNS and CDR2 is SASEGT in the germline V gene. The CDR3 DNA reads as TGTGCCAGCAGTCTGCGGACTAGCGGGGGTGATGAGCAGTTCTTC. Its translation is CASSLRTSGGDEQFF.

V is TRBV11-2 and J is TRBJ1-6; D gene unclear. Germline CDR1 reads SGHAT; CDR2 reads FQNNGV. V lost 7 bases and J 10 bases, leaving 14 bases between the germline ends. The CDR3 contains 13 residues. CDR3 nucleotide sequence: TGTGCCAGCACCCCCTCATCGGGGTCACCCCTCCACTTT. Translating gives CASTPSSGSPLHF.

The chain is built from TRBV3-1 and TRBJ2-7; the D gene is possibly TRBD2 (5 bases). Germline values: CDR1 LGHDT, CDR2 YNNKEL (reference sequence). CDR3 size: 17 residues. The germline V and J ends were trimmed by 8 bases and 2 bases, with 25 bases remaining between them. The CDR3 sequence: CASSKSFGDTFPYEQYF. CDR3 bases: TGTGCCAGCTCCAAATCCTTCGGGGATACCTTCCCCTACGAGCAGTACTTC.

This clonotype appeared a single time. J is TRBJ2-7 and V is TRBV10-3; D might be TRBD1 or TRBD2, each matching 5 bases. CDR3 size: 16 residues. The V end lost 3 bases, the J end lost 5 bases, and 20 bases lay between the germline ends. CDR1 ENHRY and CDR2 SYGVKD come from the germline V gene. CDR3 nucleotide sequence: TGTGCCATCAGTGACGCTGTGGGACCCCCGGGCCACGAGCAGTACTTC. This sequence encodes CAISDAVGPPGHEQYF.

This clonotype was observed a few times. The J gene is TRBJ2-7, the V gene TRBV3-1; D may be TRBD2 (6 bases). The V end lost 8 bases, the J end lost 6 bases, and 20 bases lay between the germline ends. The germline V gene has CDR1 LGHDT and CDR2 YNNKEL (reference sequence). This CDR3 has 14 residues. The CDR3 protein is CASGTGTGGSEQYF. The CDR3 DNA reads as TGTGCCAGCGGAACCGGGACTGGGGGGAGCGAGCAGTACTTC.

This clonotype was found many times. The gene calls are TRBV12-3 or TRBV12-4 and TRBJ2-7, with D perhaps TRBD1 (6 bases). The CDR3 loop spans 16 amino acids. Trimming took off 3 bases at V and 0 bases at J, with 15 bases between the two ends. The CDR3 spells CASSFSGQGSSYEQYF. Written as DNA, the CDR3 is TGTGCCAGCAGTTTCTCTGGCCAGGGGAGCTCCTACGAGCAGTACTTC.

This clonotype was detected ten times or more. V usage is TRBV20-1 and J usage is TRBJ1-5; possibly TRBD1 for D (5 bases). With 2 bases removed from V and 4 bases from J, the gap between germline ends came to 9 bases. This CDR3 spans 13 amino acids. Germline lookup yields CDR1 DFQATT and CDR2 SNEGSKA (reference sequence). The CDR3 reads CSARRSGNQPQHF. Written as DNA, the CDR3 is TGCAGTGCTAGACGATCAGGGAATCAGCCCCAGCATTTT.

The rearrangement uses TRBV6-5 and TRBJ2-2; D gene unclear. V gave up 2 bases and J gave up 0 bases, with 13 bases separating them. Looked up from germline, CDR1 is MNHEY and CDR2 is SVGAGI. The CDR3 has 17 residues. CDR3: CASSYQNFIANTGELFF. CDR3 in DNA: TGTGCCAGCAGTTACCAGAATTTTATAGCGAACACCGGGGAGCTGTTTTTT.

This clonotype was counted only a few times. In nucleotides, the CDR3 is TGTGCCAGCAGTGAATCAGGGGTGTCACCCCTCCACTTT. Its translation: CASSESGVSPLHF. This sequence joins TRBV25-1 and TRBJ1-6; TRBD1 is a possible D gene (6 bases). Trimming shortened V by 1 base and J by 10 bases, and 8 bases separated the two germline ends. The CDR3 sequence is 13 residues long. Per the germline V gene, CDR1 is MGHDK and CDR2 is SYGVNS.

This clonotype was counted between two and nine times. The chain links TRBV20-1 to TRBJ2-3; no firm D call. Trimming removed 1 base at V and 4 bases at J, with 6 bases between. Looked up from germline, CDR1 is DFQATT and CDR2 is SNEGSKA (reference sequence). The CDR3 spans 12 residues. CDR3 sequence: CSARGKPDTQYF. In DNA, the CDR3 is TGCAGTGCTAGAGGGAAGCCAGATACGCAGTATTTT.

The V call is TRBV12-3 or TRBV12-4, the J call TRBJ2-6; 8 bases match TRBD2. After removal of 5 bases from V and 4 bases from J, the junction contained 13 bases not matched to a gene. This CDR3 is built from 18 residues. DNA of the CDR3: TGTGCCAGCAGTGCCGCGGGGGGCCCTTGGTCCGGGGCCAACGTCCTGACTTTC. Protein product: CASSAAGGPWSGANVLTF.

This clonotype was found many times. This chain joins TRBV7-2 and TRBJ2-2, with TRBD1 matching 10 bases. The CDR3 has 16 residues. Germline V gives CDR1 SGHTA, CDR2 FQGNSA. V was clipped by 6 bases and J by 4 bases; unmatched bases: 8. As DNA, the CDR3 is TGTGCCAGCAGGCCCGGGACAGGGGATTTCACCGGGGAGCTGTTTTTT. This codes for CASRPGTGDFTGELFF.